This TCR beta chain was captured in a study of OX40 agonist ivuxolimab in advanced cancers. Study as a whole: Prior anti-PD-1, anti-PD-L1 or anti-CTLA-4 therapy did not bar entry, and less than 50% had some. Three patients showed partial responses: one hepatocellular carcinoma and two cutaneous melanoma cases.

Study results and caveats: Doses of 0.1 to 3.0 mg/kg were accompanied by clonal expansion of CD4+ and CD8+ blood T cells by week 6.

Autoimmune disease history or systemic immunosuppression disqualified patients. Libraries were prepared by immunoSEQ multiplex PCR; TCRdb keeps only in-frame clonotypes and omits some of them. The repertoire holds 50,000 or so clones, about 93% seen once, with approximately 23% in the top ten. A word on this clone: Its antigen remains unidentified.

V was shortened by 2 bases and J by 5 bases, with 10 bases between the two germline ends. CDR1 is MNHEY and CDR2 is SVGAGI in the germline V gene. The CDR3 sequence is 14 residues long. Source: CD4+ or CD8+ T cells sorted from blood, taken in a trial of the OX40 agonist ivuxolimab. The chain recombines TRBV6-5 with TRBJ2-1; the D is unclear. The receptor's source is an adult with an advanced solid tumor such as melanoma, head and neck, liver or kidney cancer. The CDR3 loop reads CASSYSTPNNEQFF. The CDR3 DNA is TGTGCCAGCAGTTACAGTACTCCGAACAATGAGCAGTTCTTC.